This T cell receptor beta chain was documented in a study of blood T cell repertoires in COVID-19. Measured with immunoSEQ multiplex PCR; TCRdb has only the in-frame clones, and not every one. Of around 280,000 clones listed, 85% to 90% are singletons. CDR3 length equals 15 residues. The V and J ends lost 4 bases and 8 bases respectively, with 19 bases between them. Per the germline V gene, CDR1 is MNHEY and CDR2 is SVGAGI. Sequencing was performed on peripheral blood. The chain uses TRBV6-5 and TRBJ2-3; D might be TRBD1 (6 bases). This clonotype was sampled from a woman between 25 and 40 years old with COVID-19, enrolled during active disease. Written as DNA, the CDR3 is TGTGCCAGCAGTTCCCCCTTCGGGGTCAGGGGTACGCAGTATTTT. This encodes CASSSPFGVRGTQYF.